What follows is one TCR beta chain and its context. Its antigen is unidentified. The entry originates in a study of T-cell memory formation after mild COVID-19. Turning to the study itself: TCR clusters showed largely donor specificity.

The V and J ends lost 2 bases and 3 bases respectively, with 15 bases between them. The CDR3 runs 16 residues. Germline assignment: CDR1 SGHKS and CDR2 YYEKEE (reference sequence). Study results and limitations: The study found contracting CD4+ clones mainly in CM and EM and contracting CD8+ clones in EMRA. Contracting clones from day 15 to 85 had balanced CD4/CD8; later expanders favoured CD4+.

TCR alpha and TCR beta cDNA libraries carrying sample barcodes and UMIs came from 5'RACE with constant-segment primers. From the 5' RACE reads, TCRdb called clonotypes with MiXCR, one entry per CDR3 protein. Here the sample spans about 430,000 distinct CDR3 sequences, roughly a quarter being singletons. Specimen: PBMCs or a T cell subset sorted from them (not recorded which). The sequence derives from an adult woman who had mild COVID-19 (a few samples of this study predate the infection). Cell type and time point are not known. The chain carries TRBV5-5 and TRBJ1-5; D is undetermined. CDR3 nucleotides: TGTGCCAGCAGCTTTTTCTGGGCCTCAAACAATCAGCCCCAGCATTTT. This translates into CASSFFWASNNQPQHF.